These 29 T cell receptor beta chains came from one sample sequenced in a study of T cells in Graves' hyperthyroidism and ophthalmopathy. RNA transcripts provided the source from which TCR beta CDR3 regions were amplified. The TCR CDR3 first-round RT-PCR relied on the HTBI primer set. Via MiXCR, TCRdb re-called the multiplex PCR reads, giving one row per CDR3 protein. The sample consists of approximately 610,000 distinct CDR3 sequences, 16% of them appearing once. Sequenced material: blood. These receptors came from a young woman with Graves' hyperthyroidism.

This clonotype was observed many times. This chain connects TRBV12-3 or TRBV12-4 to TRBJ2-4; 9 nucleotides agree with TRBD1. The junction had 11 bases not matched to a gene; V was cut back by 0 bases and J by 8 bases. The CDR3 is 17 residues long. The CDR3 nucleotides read TGTGCCAGCAGTTTAGCGGAGGGGGACAGGGAGGGGGACATTCAGTACTTC. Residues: CASSLAEGDREGDIQYF.

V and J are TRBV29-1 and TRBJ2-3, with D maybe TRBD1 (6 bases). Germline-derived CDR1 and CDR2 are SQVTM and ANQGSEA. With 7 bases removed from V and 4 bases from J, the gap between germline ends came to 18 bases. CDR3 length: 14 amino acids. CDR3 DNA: TGCAGCGCTGGATTACAGGGTAGGGCAGATACGCAGTATTTT. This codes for CSAGLQGRADTQYF.

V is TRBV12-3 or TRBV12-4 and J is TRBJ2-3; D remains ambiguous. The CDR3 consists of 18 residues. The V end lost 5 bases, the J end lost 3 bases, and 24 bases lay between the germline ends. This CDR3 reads CASSPRLAKTLTTDTQYF. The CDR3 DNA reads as TGTGCCAGCAGTCCTCGACTGGCGAAGACCCTCACTACAGATACGCAGTATTTT.

DNA for the CDR3: TGTGCCACCAGCAGAGAGGGCGACAATCAGCCCCAGCATTTT. Its protein is CATSREGDNQPQHF. The chain employs TRBV15 and TRBJ1-5; no clear D gene. V lost 0 bases and J lost 3, with 6 bases in between. CDR1 LNHNV and CDR2 YYDKDF come from the germline V gene (reference sequence). This CDR3 is built from 14 residues.

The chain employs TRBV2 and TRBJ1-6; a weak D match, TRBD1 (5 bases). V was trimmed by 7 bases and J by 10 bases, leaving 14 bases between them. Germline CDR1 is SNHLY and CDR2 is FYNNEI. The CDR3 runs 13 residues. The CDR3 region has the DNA TGTGCCAGCATCAGGGACGGTGGGTCACCCCTCCACTTT. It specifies CASIRDGGSPLHF. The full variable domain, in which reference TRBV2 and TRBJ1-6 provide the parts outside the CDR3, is EPEVTQTPSHQVTQMGQEVILRCVPISNHLYFYWYRQILGQKVEFLVSFYNNEISEKSEIFDDQFSVERPDGSNFTLKIRSTKLEDSAMYFCASIRDGGSPLHFGNGTRLTVT.

CDR3 amino acids: CASSQEWAANSPLHF. The DNA of the CDR3 is TGTGCCAGCAGCCAAGAGTGGGCAGCCAATTCACCCCTCCACTTT. The V gene is TRBV14, the J gene TRBJ1-6; D is unresolved. The V end lost 0 bases, the J end lost 7 bases, and 10 bases lay between the germline ends. The length of the CDR3 is 15 residues. The germline V gene has CDR1 SGHDN and CDR2 FVKESK.

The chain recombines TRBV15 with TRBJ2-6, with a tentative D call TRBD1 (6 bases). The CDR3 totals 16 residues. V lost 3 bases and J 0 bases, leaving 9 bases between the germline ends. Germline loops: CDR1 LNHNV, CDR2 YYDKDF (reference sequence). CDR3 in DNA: TGTGCCACCAGCAGGGAGACAGGCTCTGGGGCCAACGTCCTGACTTTC. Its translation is CATSRETGSGANVLTF.

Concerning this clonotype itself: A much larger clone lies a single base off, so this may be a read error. DNA of the CDR3: TGTGCCTGGAGTATCGTGAGGAATGAGCAGTTCTTC. Its protein is CAWSIVRNEQFF. V is TRBV30 and J is TRBJ2-1; unclear D gene. The germline V and J ends were trimmed by 2 bases and 7 bases, with 9 bases remaining between them. CDR1 and CDR2 (germline): GTSNPN, SVGIG (reference sequence). The CDR3 totals 12 residues.

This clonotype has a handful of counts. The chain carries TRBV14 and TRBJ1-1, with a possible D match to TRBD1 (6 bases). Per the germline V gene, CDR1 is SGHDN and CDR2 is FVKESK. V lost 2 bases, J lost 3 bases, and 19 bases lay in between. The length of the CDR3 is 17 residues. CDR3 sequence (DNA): TGTGCCAGCAGCCAATTGTACAGGGAGAAGGGGTACACTGAAGCTTTCTTT. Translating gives CASSQLYREKGYTEAFF.

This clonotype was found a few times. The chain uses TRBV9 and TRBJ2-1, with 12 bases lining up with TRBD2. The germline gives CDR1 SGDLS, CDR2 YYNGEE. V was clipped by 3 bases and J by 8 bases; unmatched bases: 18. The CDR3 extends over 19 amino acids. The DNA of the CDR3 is TGTGCCAGCAGCGCTTCCGCGTCGCTAGCGGGAGGGCTGTCCCATGAGCAGTTCTTC. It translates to CASSASASLAGGLSHEQFF.

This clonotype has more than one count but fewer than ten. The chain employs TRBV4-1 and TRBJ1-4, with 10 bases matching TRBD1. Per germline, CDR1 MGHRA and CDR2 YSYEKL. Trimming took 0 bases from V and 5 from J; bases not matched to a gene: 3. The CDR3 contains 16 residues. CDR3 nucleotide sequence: TGCGCCAGCAGCCAAGAAAAGGGACAGGGGAATGAAAAACTGTTTTTT. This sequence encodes CASSQEKGQGNEKLFF.

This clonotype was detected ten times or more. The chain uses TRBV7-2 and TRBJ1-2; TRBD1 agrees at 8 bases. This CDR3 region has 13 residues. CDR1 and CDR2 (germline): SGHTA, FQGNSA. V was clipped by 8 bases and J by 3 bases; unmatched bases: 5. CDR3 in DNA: TGTGCCAGCGGACAGGGAGGTCACTATGGCTACACCTTC. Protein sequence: CASGQGGHYGYTF.

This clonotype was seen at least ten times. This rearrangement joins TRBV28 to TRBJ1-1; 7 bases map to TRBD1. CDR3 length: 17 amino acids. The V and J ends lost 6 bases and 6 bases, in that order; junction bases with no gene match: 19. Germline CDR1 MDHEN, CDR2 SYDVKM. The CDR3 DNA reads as TGTGCCAGCAGGGTCAGGGGGACAGCCAACCCAGTCGCTGAAGCTTTCTTT. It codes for CASRVRGTANPVAEAFF. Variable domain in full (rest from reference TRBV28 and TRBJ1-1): DVKVTQSSRYLVKRTGEKVFLECVQDMDHENMFWYRQDPGLGLRLIYFSYDVKMKEKGDIPEGYSVSREKKERFSLILESASTNQTSMYLCASRVRGTANPVAEAFFGQGTRLTVV.

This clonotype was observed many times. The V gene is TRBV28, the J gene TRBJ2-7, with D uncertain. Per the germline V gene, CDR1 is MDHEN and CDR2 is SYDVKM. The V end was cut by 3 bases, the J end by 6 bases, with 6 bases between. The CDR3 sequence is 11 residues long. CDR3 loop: CASSLFREQYF. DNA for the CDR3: TGTGCCAGCAGTTTGTTTCGCGAGCAGTACTTC.

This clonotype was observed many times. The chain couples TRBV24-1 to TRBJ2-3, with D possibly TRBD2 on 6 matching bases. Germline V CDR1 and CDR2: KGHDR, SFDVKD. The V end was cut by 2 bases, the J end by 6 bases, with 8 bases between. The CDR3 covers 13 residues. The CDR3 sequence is CATSDWGRDTQYF. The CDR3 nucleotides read TGTGCCACCAGTGATTGGGGGAGGGATACGCAGTATTTT.

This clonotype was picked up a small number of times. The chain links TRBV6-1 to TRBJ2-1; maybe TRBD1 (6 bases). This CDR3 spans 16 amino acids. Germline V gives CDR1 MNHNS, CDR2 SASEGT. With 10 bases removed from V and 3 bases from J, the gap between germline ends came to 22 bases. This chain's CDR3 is CATTGLKGKGYNEQFF. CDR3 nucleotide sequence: TGTGCCACAACAGGGTTAAAAGGAAAAGGCTACAATGAGCAGTTCTTC.

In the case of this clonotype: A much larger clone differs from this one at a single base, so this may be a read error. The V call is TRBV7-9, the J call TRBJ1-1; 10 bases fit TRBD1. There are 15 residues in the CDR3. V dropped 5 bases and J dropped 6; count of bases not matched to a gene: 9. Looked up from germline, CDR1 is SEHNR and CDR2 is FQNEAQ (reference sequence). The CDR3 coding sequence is TGTGCCAGCAGCGCAGACAGGGGGCGAGGCGCTGAAGCTTTCTTT. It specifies CASSADRGRGAEAFF.

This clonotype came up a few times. The DNA for the CDR3 is TGCAGTGCTAGATCCTTGGGACTCCTCTACGAGCAGTACTTC. Protein: CSARSLGLLYEQYF. This chain uses TRBV20-1 with TRBJ2-7, with D possibly matching TRBD2 (6 bases). From germline, CDR1 is DFQATT and CDR2 SNEGSKA (reference sequence). There are 14 residues in the CDR3. The V end lost 2 bases, the J end lost 3 bases, and 14 bases lay between the germline ends.

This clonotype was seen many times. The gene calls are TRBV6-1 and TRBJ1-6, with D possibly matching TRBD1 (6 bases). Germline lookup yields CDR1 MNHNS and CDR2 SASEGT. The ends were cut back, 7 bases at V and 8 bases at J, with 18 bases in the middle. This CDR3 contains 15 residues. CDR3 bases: TGTGCCAGCATTAACCGGGACATAAGATATTCACCCCTCCACTTT. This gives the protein CASINRDIRYSPLHF.

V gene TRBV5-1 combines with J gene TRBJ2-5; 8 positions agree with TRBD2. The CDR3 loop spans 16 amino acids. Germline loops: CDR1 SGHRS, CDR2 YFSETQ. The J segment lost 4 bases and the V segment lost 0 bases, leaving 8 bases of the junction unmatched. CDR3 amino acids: CASSLVGSGRRETQYF. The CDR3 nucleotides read TGCGCCAGCAGCTTGGTAGGGAGCGGGAGAAGAGAGACCCAGTACTTC.

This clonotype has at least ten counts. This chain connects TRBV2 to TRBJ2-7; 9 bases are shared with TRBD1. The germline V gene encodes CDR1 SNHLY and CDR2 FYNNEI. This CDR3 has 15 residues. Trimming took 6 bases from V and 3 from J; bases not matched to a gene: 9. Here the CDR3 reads CASRGQGGLVYEQYF. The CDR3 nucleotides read TGTGCCAGCAGGGGACAGGGAGGCTTAGTCTACGAGCAGTACTTC.

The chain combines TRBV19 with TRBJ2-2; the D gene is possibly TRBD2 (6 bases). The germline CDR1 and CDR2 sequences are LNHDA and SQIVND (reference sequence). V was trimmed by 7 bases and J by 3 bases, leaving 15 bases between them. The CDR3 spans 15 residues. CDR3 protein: CASKRGRTHTGELFF. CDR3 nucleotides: TGTGCCAGTAAGCGTGGGAGGACCCACACCGGGGAGCTGTTTTTT.

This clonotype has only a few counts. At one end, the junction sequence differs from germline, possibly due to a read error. The CDR3 protein is CASIPGGGVGYNEQSF. CDR3 DNA: TGTGCCAGCATCCCGGGGGGCGGAGTGGGGTACAATGAGCAGTCCTTC. This chain uses TRBV7-2 with TRBJ2-1, with TRBD2 as a possible D gene (7 bases). CDR1 SGHTA and CDR2 FQGNSA come from the germline V gene. The CDR3 spans 16 residues.

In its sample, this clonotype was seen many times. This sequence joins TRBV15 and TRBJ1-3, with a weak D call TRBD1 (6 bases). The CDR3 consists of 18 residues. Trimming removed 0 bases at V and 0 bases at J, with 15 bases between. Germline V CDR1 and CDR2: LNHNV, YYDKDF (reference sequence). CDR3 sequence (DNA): TGTGCCACCAGCAGAGATTTTACAGGGACCCTCTCTGGAAACACCATATATTTT. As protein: CATSRDFTGTLSGNTIYF.

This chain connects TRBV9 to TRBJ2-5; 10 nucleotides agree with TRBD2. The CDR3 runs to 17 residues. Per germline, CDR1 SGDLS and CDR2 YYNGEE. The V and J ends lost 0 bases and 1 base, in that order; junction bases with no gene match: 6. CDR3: CASSVAPSSGSQETQYF. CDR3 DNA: TGTGCCAGCAGCGTAGCTCCGTCTAGCGGGAGCCAAGAGACCCAGTACTTC.

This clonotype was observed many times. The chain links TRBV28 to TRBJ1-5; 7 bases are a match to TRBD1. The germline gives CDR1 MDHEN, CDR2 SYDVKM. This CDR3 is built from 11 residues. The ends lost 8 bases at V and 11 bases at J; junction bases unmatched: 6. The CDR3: CASEDRAAQHF. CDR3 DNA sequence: TGTGCCAGCGAAGACAGGGCAGCCCAGCATTTT.

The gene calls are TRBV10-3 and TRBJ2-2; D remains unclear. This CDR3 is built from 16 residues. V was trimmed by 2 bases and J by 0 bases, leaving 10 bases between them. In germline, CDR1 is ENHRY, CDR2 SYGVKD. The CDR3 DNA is TGTGCCATCAGTGAGGGTTGGAAATCGAACACCGGGGAGCTGTTTTTT. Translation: CAISEGWKSNTGELFF.

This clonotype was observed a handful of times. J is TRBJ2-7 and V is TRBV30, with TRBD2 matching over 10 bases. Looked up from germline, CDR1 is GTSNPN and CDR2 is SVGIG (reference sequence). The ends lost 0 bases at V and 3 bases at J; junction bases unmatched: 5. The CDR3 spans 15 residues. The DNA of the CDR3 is TGTGCCTGGAGTGTAGGGTCTAGCGGGGGCTACGAGCAGTACTTC. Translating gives CAWSVGSSGGYEQYF. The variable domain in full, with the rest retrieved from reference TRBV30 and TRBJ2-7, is SQTIHQWPATLVQPVGSPLSLECTVEGTSNPNLYWYRQAAGRGLQLLFYSVGIGQISSEVPQNLSASRPQDRQFILSSKKLLLSDSGFYLCAWSVGSSGGYEQYFGPGTRLTVT.

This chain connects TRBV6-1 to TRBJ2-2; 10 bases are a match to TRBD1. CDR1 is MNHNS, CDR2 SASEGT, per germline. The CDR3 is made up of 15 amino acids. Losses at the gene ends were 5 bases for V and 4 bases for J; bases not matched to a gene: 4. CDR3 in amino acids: CASSRGQGLTGELFF. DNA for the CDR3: TGTGCCAGCAGTAGGGGACAGGGGCTCACCGGGGAGCTGTTTTTT.